This TCR beta chain emerged from a study of yellow fever vaccine responses in identical twins (dated by TCRdb to 2016 to 2019). For the wider study: The study precisely tracked vaccine-responding T cell clones in identical twins. Overall study results and their limits: The T cell response to vaccination in identical twins was reported by the authors to appear partly convergent and partly personalized.

This clonotype was detected a few times. What this receptor recognizes is not known. Base qualities are not recorded, but no much larger clone differs from it by a single base. Libraries were made using RT-PCR. Sequencing relied on an Illumina HiSeq 2500. TCRdb reprocessed the public reads (quality trimming at Q25 with fastp, clone calling with MiXCR) and kept in-frame beta chains. Merged by CDR3 protein, the rows form single entries marked with the most common genes and DNA. Within this sample are 9,900 or so distinct CDR3 sequences, with approximately 87% of them counted one time only. In total, the top ten clones hold roughly 2% of the sample. This TCR was sampled from a woman aged 18-29 years who received the yellow fever vaccine. Donor details come from another sample of the same person, matched by shared clones. The sample was T cells from blood (PBMCs), unsorted or a sorted subset (not recorded which), taken before or after yellow fever vaccination (not recorded which).

The CDR3 reads CASSGHSTDTQYF. The sequence in DNA is TGTGCCAGCAGCGGGCACAGCACAGATACGCAGTATTTT. The sequence is built from TRBV13 and TRBJ2-3; the D gene identity is not certain. The CDR3 goes from the cysteine to the phenylalanine over 13 residues. Only CDR3 DNA is held: 39 bases, read in frame from base 1. V loses 5 bases, J loses 0 bases, and the germline ends lie 6 bases apart. CDR1 and CDR2 are read off the germline V gene (reference sequence) as PRHDT and FYEKMQ.